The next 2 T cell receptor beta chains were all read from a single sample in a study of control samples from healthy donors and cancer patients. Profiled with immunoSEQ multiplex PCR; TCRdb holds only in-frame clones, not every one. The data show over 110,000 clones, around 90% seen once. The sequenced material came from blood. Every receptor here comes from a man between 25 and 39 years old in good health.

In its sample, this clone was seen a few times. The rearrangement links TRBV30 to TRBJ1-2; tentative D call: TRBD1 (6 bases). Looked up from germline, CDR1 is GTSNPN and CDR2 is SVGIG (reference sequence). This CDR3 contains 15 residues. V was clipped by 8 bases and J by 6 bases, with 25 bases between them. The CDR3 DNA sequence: TGTGCCGGAACTGAACAGGGTGACTTTTTTAATGGCTACACCTTC. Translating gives CAGTEQGDFFNGYTF. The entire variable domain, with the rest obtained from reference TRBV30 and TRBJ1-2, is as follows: SQTIHQWPATLVQPVGSPLSLECTVEGTSNPNLYWYRQAAGRGLQLLFYSVGIGQISSEVPQNLSASRPQDRQFILSSKKLLLSDSGFYLCAGTEQGDFFNGYTFGSGTRLTVV.

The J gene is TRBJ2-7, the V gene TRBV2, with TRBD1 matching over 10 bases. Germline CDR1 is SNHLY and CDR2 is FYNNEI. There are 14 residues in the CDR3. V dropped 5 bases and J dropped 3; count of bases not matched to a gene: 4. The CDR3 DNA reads TGTGCCAGCAGTCTGGACAGGGGGAGCTACGAGCAGTACTTC. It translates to CASSLDRGSYEQYF.